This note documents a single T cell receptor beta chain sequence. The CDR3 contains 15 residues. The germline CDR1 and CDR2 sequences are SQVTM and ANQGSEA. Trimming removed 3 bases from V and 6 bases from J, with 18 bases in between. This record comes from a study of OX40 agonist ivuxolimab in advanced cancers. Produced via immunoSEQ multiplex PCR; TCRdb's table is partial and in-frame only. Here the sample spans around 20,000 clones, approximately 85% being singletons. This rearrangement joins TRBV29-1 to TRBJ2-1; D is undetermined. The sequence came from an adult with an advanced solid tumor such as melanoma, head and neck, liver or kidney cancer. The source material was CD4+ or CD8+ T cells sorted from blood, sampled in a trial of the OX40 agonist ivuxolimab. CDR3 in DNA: TGCAGCGTTGAGCCCGGGTCGGGCAGGAGCAATGAGCAGTTCTTC. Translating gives CSVEPGSGRSNEQFF.